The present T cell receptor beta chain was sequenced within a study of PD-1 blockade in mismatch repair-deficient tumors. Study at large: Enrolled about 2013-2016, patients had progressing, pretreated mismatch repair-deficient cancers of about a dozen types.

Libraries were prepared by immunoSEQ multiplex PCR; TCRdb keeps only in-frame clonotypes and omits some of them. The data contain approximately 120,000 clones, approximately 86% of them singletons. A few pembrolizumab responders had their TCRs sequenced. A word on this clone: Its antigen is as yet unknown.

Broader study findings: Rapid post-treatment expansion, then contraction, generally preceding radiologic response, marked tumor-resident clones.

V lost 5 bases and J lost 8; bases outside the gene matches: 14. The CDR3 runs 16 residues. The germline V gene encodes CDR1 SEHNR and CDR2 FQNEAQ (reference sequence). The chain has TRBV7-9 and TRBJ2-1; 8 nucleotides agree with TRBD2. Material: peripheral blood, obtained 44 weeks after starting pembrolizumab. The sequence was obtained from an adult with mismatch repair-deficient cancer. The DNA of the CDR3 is TGTGCCAGCAGCAGAGATTTGGGACTAGAATTACATGAGCAGTTCTTC. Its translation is CASSRDLGLELHEQFF.